A single sample gave rise to the 28 T cell receptor beta chains below, sequenced in a study of T cell changes during pregnancy in multiple sclerosis. Sequencing was performed with immunoSEQ multiplex PCR; in TCRdb, only in-frame clones are kept and a portion is missing. The sample includes 90,000 to 120,000 clones, approximately 94% of them seen just once. This specimen consisted of peripheral blood, obtained in the second trimester of pregnancy. The receptors were sampled from a female donor with multiple sclerosis, enrolled in a pregnancy study.

CDR3 bases: TGTGCCAGCAGTTTGGGAGCGGGGGATGGTGGCTACACCTTC. This gives the protein CASSLGAGDGGYTF. The J gene is TRBJ1-2, the V gene TRBV28, with TRBD1 as a possible D gene (5 bases). The germline V gene has CDR1 MDHEN and CDR2 SYDVKM. This CDR3 has 14 amino acids. V gave up 3 bases and J gave up 7 bases, with 15 bases separating them.

The V and J genes are TRBV19 and TRBJ2-5; TRBD2 matches 8 bases. CDR1 and CDR2 (germline): LNHDA, SQIVND (reference sequence). Unmatched junction bases numbered 10, after V lost 0 bases and J lost 4 bases. The length of the CDR3 is 17 residues. CDR3 bases: TGTGCCAGTAGTATAGATGGGTCTAGCGGGCCCCCAGAGACCCAGTACTTC. It encodes CASSIDGSSGPPETQYF.

V and J are TRBV27 and TRBJ2-4, with D unclear. The CDR3 runs to 12 residues. The germline V and J ends were trimmed by 8 bases and 4 bases, with 9 bases remaining between them. CDR1 and CDR2 (germline): MNHEY, SMNVEV (reference sequence). The DNA for the CDR3 is TGTGCCAGCTTTTCCCCGAAAAACATTCAGTACTTC. Translating gives CASFSPKNIQYF.

The J gene is TRBJ1-1, the V gene TRBV7-9, with D maybe TRBD1 (6 bases). The germline CDR1 and CDR2 sequences are SEHNR and FQNEAQ (reference sequence). The germline V and J ends were trimmed by 5 bases and 5 bases, with 12 bases remaining between them. The CDR3 loop spans 13 amino acids. In DNA, the CDR3 is TGTGCCAGCAGCCCCCGGACAGTGACTGAAGCTTTCTTT. Encoded protein: CASSPRTVTEAFF.

This chain joins TRBV29-1 and TRBJ1-1, with 8 bases that match TRBD1. The CDR3 is made up of 13 amino acids. The junction had 5 bases not matched to a gene; V was cut back by 4 bases and J by 4 bases. CDR1 and CDR2 from the germline V gene are SQVTM and ANQGSEA. The CDR3 protein is CSVVRGLGTEAFF. CDR3 nucleotide sequence: TGCAGCGTTGTCAGGGGGCTGGGCACTGAAGCTTTCTTT.

The rearrangement uses TRBV6-1 and TRBJ1-1; weak D call: TRBD1 (5 bases). Trimming removed 10 bases at V and 1 base at J, with 16 bases between. The CDR3 sequence is 14 residues long. Germline V CDR1 and CDR2: MNHNS, SASEGT. The CDR3 loop is CAIRDFSRNTEAFF. In DNA, the CDR3 is TGTGCCATCCGGGACTTCTCTCGGAACACTGAAGCTTTCTTT.

This chain connects TRBV6-1 to TRBJ2-1; D not certain. Deletions cut 1 base from V and 13 bases from J, with 11 bases between. Germline CDR1 is MNHNS and CDR2 is SASEGT. The CDR3 spans 12 residues. The chain's CDR3 is CASSEDRVNQFF. The CDR3, as DNA: TGTGCCAGCAGTGAAGACCGGGTCAATCAGTTCTTC.

The chain combines TRBV7-9 with TRBJ1-2, with TRBD1 matching over 8 bases. Germline V CDR1 and CDR2: SEHNR, FQNEAQ (reference sequence). The trim removed 3 bases at V and 6 bases at J, leaving 9 bases unmatched. The CDR3 is made up of 15 amino acids. Written as DNA, the CDR3 is TGTGCCAGCAGCTTCGATCCAGGGGGCCTGGATGGCTACACCTTC. Protein product: CASSFDPGGLDGYTF.

The chain couples TRBV6-6 to TRBJ1-1; no definite D call. The CDR3 is 13 residues long. Germline CDR1 is MNHNY and CDR2 is SVGAGI (reference sequence). V lost 2 bases and J lost 2, with 6 bases in between. Written as DNA, the CDR3 is TGTGCCAGCAGTTACACGGGAAACACTGAAGCTTTCTTT. It yields the protein CASSYTGNTEAFF.

The chain uses TRBV6-1 and TRBJ1-1; 8 bases align to TRBD1. Germline assignment: CDR1 MNHNS and CDR2 SASEGT. This CDR3 region has 19 residues. Losses at the gene ends were 2 bases for V and 0 bases for J; bases not matched to a gene: 14. The CDR3 nucleotides are TGTGCCAGCAGTGAACCGGGACAGGCATTTAGGAGTTTGAACACTGAAGCTTTCTTT. This gives the protein CASSEPGQAFRSLNTEAFF.

This clone was detected ten times or more. V usage is TRBV10-1 and J usage is TRBJ2-7; 7 bases align to TRBD1. Per germline, CDR1 WNHNN and CDR2 SYGVQD (reference sequence). The CDR3 runs 12 residues. V shed 7 bases and J 6 bases; nucleotides not matched to a gene: 6. The CDR3 DNA follows: TGCGCCAGCAACGAACACAGGGGCGAGCAGTACTTC. It specifies CASNEHRGEQYF.

The rearrangement joins TRBV6-5 to TRBJ1-1; no clear D. Germline V gene lookup returns CDR1 MNHEY and CDR2 SVGAGI. The V gene lost 2 bases and the J gene lost 4 bases, with 11 bases spanning the gap. CDR3 length: 14 amino acids. The DNA of the CDR3 is TGTGCCAGCAGTTACGGGCAAATGATCACTGAAGCTTTCTTT. Its translation: CASSYGQMITEAFF.

The J gene is TRBJ2-3, the V gene TRBV4-2, with D possibly matching TRBD2 (5 bases). The CDR3 contains 14 residues. V was pared by 0 bases and J by 3 bases, with 7 bases between. Germline CDR1 reads LGHNA; CDR2 reads YNFKEQ. CDR3 sequence (DNA): TGTGCCAGCAGCCAAGATAGAGGGACAGATACGCAGTATTTT. It specifies CASSQDRGTDTQYF.

The V and J genes are TRBV5-4 and TRBJ2-1; a weak D match, TRBD1 (6 bases). Trimming removed 4 bases at V and 4 bases at J, with 18 bases between. This CDR3 has 16 amino acids. CDR1 is SGHNT, CDR2 YYREEE, per germline (reference sequence). The CDR3, as DNA: TGTGCCAGCAGCCGTTCGTCCGGGACATCGTACAATGAGCAGTTCTTC. Protein product: CASSRSSGTSYNEQFF.

This clone was counted a single time. V is TRBV2 and J is TRBJ2-1; 10 positions match TRBD1. The V gene end was trimmed by 9 bases and the J gene end by 6 bases; junction bases not matched to a gene: 8. This CDR3 comprises 14 residues. The germline gives CDR1 SNHLY, CDR2 FYNNEI. For the CDR3, the DNA is TGTGCCAGAGGGGGGGACAGGGGATTCAATGAGCAGTTCTTC. The encoded protein is CARGGDRGFNEQFF.

The chain carries TRBV30 and TRBJ1-2; D remains ambiguous. From germline, CDR1 is GTSNPN and CDR2 SVGIG (reference sequence). The V and J ends lost 4 bases and 8 bases respectively, with 20 bases between them. The CDR3 totals 14 residues. CDR3 in amino acids: CAWKKEGVSGGYTF. The CDR3 DNA is TGTGCCTGGAAAAAAGAGGGTGTCAGTGGCGGCTACACCTTC.

This rearrangement joins TRBV27 to TRBJ1-1; TRBD1 matches at 7 bases. This CDR3 is built from 15 residues. J was trimmed by 0 bases and V by 5 bases; bases with no gene match: 6. Germline CDR1 and CDR2: MNHEY and SMNVEV (reference sequence). This CDR3 is CASSLSGTVNTEAFF. The CDR3 bases are TGTGCCAGCAGTCTTTCCGGGACAGTGAACACTGAAGCTTTCTTT.

V usage is TRBV5-1 and J usage is TRBJ1-2; the D gene is possibly TRBD1 (5 bases). The length of the CDR3 is 15 residues. The germline V and J ends were trimmed by 0 bases and 8 bases, with 17 bases remaining between them. CDR1 and CDR2 (germline): SGHRS, YFSETQ. The CDR3 protein is CASSLAAQGRRGYTF. The DNA for the CDR3 is TGCGCCAGCAGCTTGGCCGCGCAGGGCCGTCGGGGCTACACCTTC.

V usage is TRBV4-1 and J usage is TRBJ1-1; D might be TRBD1 (6 bases). In germline, CDR1 is MGHRA, CDR2 YSYEKL. CDR3 length: 13 amino acids. Trimming stripped 1 base from V and 5 bases from J, with 8 bases between. The CDR3 DNA follows: TGCGCCAGCAGCCAAGTCCAGGGGACTGAAGCTTTCTTT. This gives the protein CASSQVQGTEAFF.

V is TRBV7-9 and J is TRBJ2-7, with TRBD2 matching 10 bases. The CDR3 sequence is 15 residues long. The germline V gene has CDR1 SEHNR and CDR2 FQNEAQ (reference sequence). Unmatched junction bases numbered 8, after V lost 7 bases and J lost 2 bases. The CDR3 DNA follows: TGTGCCAGCATTCCCCTACTAGCGGGAACCTACGAGCAGTACTTC. Translating gives CASIPLLAGTYEQYF.

The chain employs TRBV30 and TRBJ1-1; tentatively, D is TRBD1 (6 bases). The V gene's germline CDR1 is GTSNPN and CDR2 SVGIG (reference sequence). The CDR3 runs 14 residues. Trimming removed 5 bases from V and 0 bases from J, with 13 bases in between. The CDR3 nucleotides are TGTGCCTGGGCACAGGGCGCCCTGAACACTGAAGCTTTCTTT. It translates to CAWAQGALNTEAFF.

The CDR3, as DNA: TGTGCCTGGAGCATTTGGGGAGGCGAGACCCAGTACTTC. It specifies CAWSIWGGETQYF. The chain couples TRBV30 to TRBJ2-5, with a tentative D call TRBD2 (6 bases). V was pared by 3 bases and J by 5 bases, with 13 bases between. This CDR3 region has 13 residues. Germline values: CDR1 GTSNPN, CDR2 SVGIG (reference sequence).

In nucleotides, the CDR3 is TGTGCCAGCAGGGGGACAGGGGGAAATGAAAAACTGTTTTTT. It codes for CASRGTGGNEKLFF. V and J are TRBV6-6 and TRBJ1-4, with 11 bases matching TRBD1. The CDR3 extends over 14 amino acids. Germline trimming cut 6 bases from V and 5 bases from J; bases unmatched to any gene: 2. Germline CDR1 is MNHNY and CDR2 is SVGAGI (reference sequence).

The chain links TRBV2 to TRBJ2-7, with 8 positions matching TRBD1. V dropped 1 base and J dropped 5; count of bases not matched to a gene: 7. Germline V gene lookup returns CDR1 SNHLY and CDR2 FYNNEI. This CDR3 is 15 amino acids long. This CDR3 reads CASSEESRGPHEQYF. For the CDR3, the DNA is TGTGCCAGCAGTGAAGAGAGCAGGGGGCCCCACGAGCAGTACTTC.

The rearrangement uses TRBV19 and TRBJ1-2, with TRBD1 matching 8 bases. CDR3 length: 13 residues. Losses at the gene ends were 10 bases for V and 8 bases for J; bases not matched to a gene: 12. CDR1 LNHDA and CDR2 SQIVND come from the germline V gene (reference sequence). The CDR3 nucleotides are TGTGCCACGAAAACCCAGGGGGCGCTCGGCTACACCTTC. Residues: CATKTQGALGYTF.

This chain links TRBV5-5 with TRBJ2-1; TRBD2 agrees at 8 bases. The CDR3 has 14 amino acids. J lost 9 bases, V lost 3 bases, and 8 bases had no gene match. In germline, CDR1 is SGHKS, CDR2 YYEKEE (reference sequence). DNA of the CDR3: TGTGCCAGCAGCTGGACTAGCTCCAAGGGTGAGCAGTTCTTC. Protein product: CASSWTSSKGEQFF.

The CDR3 nucleotides read TGTGCCAGCAGTTACGGGAGGGAAGAGGCACCCCTCCACTTT. This encodes CASSYGREEAPLHF. This rearrangement joins TRBV6-5 to TRBJ1-6; D ambiguous. V was trimmed by 2 bases and J by 11 bases, leaving 13 bases between them. The germline V gene encodes CDR1 MNHEY and CDR2 SVGAGI. The CDR3 length is 14 residues.

The chain links TRBV27 to TRBJ1-2; 7 bases align to TRBD1. Germline assignment: CDR1 MNHEY and CDR2 SMNVEV (reference sequence). CDR3 length: 14 residues. V trimming: 5 bases; J trimming: 1 base; junction bases outside the gene matches: 4. CDR3 residues: CASSQQGINYGYTF. CDR3 coding DNA: TGTGCCAGCAGTCAACAGGGGATTAACTATGGCTACACCTTC.